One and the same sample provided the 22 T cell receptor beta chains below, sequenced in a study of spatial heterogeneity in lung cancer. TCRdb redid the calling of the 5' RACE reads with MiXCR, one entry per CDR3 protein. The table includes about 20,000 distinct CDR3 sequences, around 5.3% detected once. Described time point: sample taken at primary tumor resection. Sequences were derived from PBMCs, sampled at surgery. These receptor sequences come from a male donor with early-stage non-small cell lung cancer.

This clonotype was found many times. CDR3 in amino acids: CASPLDRETQYF. The CDR3 nucleotides are TGTGCCAGCCCCCTGGACCGGGAGACCCAGTACTTC. V is TRBV28 and J is TRBJ2-5; D is unclear. The length of the CDR3 is 12 residues. CDR1 MDHEN and CDR2 SYDVKM come from the germline V gene. V gave up 8 bases and J gave up 5 bases, with 12 bases separating them.

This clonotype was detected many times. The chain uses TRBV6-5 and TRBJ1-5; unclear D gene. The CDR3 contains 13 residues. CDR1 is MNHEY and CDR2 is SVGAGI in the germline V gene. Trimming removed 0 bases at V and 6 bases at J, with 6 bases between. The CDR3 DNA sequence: TGTGCCAGCAGTTACTCGAAGGGTCAGCCCCAGCATTTT. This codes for CASSYSKGQPQHF.

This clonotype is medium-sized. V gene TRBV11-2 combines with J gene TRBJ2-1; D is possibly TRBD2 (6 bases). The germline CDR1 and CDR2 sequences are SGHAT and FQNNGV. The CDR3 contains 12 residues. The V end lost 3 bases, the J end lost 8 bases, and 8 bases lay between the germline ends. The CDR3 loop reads CASSFRGDEQFF. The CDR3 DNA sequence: TGTGCCAGCAGCTTCCGCGGGGATGAGCAGTTCTTC.

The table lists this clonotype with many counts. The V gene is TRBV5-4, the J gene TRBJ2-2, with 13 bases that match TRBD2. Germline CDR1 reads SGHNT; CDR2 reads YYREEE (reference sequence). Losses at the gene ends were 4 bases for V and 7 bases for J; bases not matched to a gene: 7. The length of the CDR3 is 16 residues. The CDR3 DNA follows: TGTGCCAGCAGCGACACTAGCGGGAGGGCCCTCGGGGAGCTGTTTTTT. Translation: CASSDTSGRALGELFF.

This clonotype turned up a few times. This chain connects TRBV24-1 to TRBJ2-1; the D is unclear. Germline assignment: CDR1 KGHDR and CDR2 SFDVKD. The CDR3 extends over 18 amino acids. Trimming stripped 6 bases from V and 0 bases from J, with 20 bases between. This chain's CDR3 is CATSSVGGRRSSYNEQFF. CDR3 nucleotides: TGTGCCACCAGTTCGGTAGGCGGCAGAAGGAGCTCCTACAATGAGCAGTTCTTC.

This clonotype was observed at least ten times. The CDR3 loop reads CSVGRAGQPQHF. CDR3 nucleotides: TGCAGCGTTGGAAGAGCGGGTCAGCCCCAGCATTTT. V and J are TRBV29-1 and TRBJ1-5; D is unclear. This CDR3 has 12 amino acids. Germline loops: CDR1 SQVTM, CDR2 ANQGSEA. Trimming removed 4 bases at V and 6 bases at J, with 10 bases between.

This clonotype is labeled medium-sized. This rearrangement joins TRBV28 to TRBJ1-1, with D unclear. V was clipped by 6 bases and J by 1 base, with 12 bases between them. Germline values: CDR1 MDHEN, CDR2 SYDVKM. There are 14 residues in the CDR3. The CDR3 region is CASRPDIPNTEAFF. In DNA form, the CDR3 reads TGTGCCAGCAGGCCCGACATCCCGAACACTGAAGCTTTCTTT.

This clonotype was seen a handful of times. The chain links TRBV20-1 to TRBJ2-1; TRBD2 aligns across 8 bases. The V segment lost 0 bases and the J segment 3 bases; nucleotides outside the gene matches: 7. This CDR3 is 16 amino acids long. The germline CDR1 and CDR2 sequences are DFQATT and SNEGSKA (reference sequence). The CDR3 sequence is CSARDTSGAHYNEQFF. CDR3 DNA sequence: TGCAGTGCTAGAGACACTAGCGGAGCCCACTACAATGAGCAGTTCTTC.

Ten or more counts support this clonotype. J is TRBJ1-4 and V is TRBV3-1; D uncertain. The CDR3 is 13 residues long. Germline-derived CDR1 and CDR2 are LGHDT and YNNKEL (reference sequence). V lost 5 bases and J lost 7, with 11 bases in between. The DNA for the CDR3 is TGTGCCAGCAGCGTCTTGGCGAGTGAAAAACTGTTTTTT. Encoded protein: CASSVLASEKLFF.

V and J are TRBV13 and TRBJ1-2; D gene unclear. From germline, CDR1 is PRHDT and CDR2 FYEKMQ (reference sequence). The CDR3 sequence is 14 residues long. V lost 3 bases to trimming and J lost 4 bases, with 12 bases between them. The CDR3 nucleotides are TGTGCCAGCAGCTTGCGAGGGAGCCTCTATGGCTACACCTTC. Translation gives CASSLRGSLYGYTF.

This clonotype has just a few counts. The CDR3 loop reads CASSYLGPTGELFF. The DNA of the CDR3 is TGTGCCAGCAGTTACTTGGGCCCCACCGGGGAGCTGTTTTTT. V and J are TRBV6-6 and TRBJ2-2; D gene ambiguous. CDR1 MNHNY and CDR2 SVGAGI come from the germline V gene (reference sequence). The CDR3 loop spans 14 amino acids. V lost 1 base to trimming and J lost 4 bases, with 7 bases between them.

In DNA form, the CDR3 reads TGTGCCAGCAGCGTAGATCCGGGGGGCCACACCGGGGAGCTGTTTTTT. It codes for CASSVDPGGHTGELFF. The chain couples TRBV9 to TRBJ2-2, with D maybe TRBD2 (7 bases). Germline lookup yields CDR1 SGDLS and CDR2 YYNGEE. This CDR3 is built from 16 residues. Between the trimmed V and J ends, which lost 0 bases and 3 bases, there was a span of 12 bases. Together with reference TRBV9 and TRBJ2-2, the CDR3 gives the full variable domain: DSGVTQTPKHLITATGQRVTLRCSPRSGDLSVYWYQQSLDQGLQFLIQYYNGEERAKGNILERFSAQQFPDLHSELNLSSLELGDSALYFCASSVDPGGHTGELFFGEGSRLTVL.

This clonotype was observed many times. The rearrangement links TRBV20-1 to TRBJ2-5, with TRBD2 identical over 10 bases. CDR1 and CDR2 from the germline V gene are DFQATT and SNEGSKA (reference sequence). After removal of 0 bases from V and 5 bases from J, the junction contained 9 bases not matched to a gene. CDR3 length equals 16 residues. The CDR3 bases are TGCAGTGCTAGAGACTTTAGCGGGGGGATTCTCGAGACCCAGTACTTC. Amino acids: CSARDFSGGILETQYF.

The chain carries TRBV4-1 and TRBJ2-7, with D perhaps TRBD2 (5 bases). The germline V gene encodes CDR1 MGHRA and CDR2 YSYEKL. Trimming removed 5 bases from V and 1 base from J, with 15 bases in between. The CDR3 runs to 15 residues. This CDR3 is CASSLRPGESYEQYF. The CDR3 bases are TGCGCCAGCAGCTTACGACCCGGGGAATCCTACGAGCAGTACTTC.

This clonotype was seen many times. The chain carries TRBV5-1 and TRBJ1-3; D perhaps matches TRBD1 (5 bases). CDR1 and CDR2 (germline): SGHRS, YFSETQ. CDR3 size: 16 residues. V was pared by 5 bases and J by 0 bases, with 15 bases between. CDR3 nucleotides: TGCGCCAGCAGACAAGGGACTCACACCTCTGGAAACACCATATATTTT. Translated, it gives CASRQGTHTSGNTIYF.

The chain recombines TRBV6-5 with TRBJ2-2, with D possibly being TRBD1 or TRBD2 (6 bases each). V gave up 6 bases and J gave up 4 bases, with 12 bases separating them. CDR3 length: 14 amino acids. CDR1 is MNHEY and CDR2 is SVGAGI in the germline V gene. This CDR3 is CASSPPGATGELFF. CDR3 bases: TGTGCCAGCAGCCCGCCGGGGGCCACCGGGGAGCTGTTTTTT.

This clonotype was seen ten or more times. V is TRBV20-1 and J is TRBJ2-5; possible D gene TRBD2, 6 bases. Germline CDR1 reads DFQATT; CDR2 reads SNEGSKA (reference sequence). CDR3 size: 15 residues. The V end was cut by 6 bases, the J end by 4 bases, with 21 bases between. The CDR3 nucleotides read TGCAGTGCCCTCCTCGGAGGAGGGAGAGGAGAGACCCAGTACTTC. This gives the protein CSALLGGGRGETQYF.

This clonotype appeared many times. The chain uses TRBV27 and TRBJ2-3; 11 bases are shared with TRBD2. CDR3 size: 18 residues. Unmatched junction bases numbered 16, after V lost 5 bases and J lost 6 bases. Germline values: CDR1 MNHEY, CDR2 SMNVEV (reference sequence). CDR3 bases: TGTGCCAGCAGTCCTCCTCAGGGACTAGCGGATAGGGTGGATACGCAGTATTTT. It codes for CASSPPQGLADRVDTQYF.

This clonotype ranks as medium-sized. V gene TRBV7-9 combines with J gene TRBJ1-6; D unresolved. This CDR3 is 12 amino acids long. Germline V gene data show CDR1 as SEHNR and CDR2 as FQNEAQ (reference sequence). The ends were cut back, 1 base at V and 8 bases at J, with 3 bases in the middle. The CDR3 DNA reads TGTGCCAGCAGCTTAGAGGATTCACCCCTCCACTTT. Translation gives CASSLEDSPLHF.

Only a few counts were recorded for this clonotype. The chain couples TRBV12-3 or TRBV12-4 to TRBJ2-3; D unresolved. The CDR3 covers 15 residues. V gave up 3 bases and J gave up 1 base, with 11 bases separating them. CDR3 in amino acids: CASSFRRAGTDTQYF. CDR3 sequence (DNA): TGTGCCAGCAGTTTTCGAAGGGCAGGCACAGATACGCAGTATTTT.

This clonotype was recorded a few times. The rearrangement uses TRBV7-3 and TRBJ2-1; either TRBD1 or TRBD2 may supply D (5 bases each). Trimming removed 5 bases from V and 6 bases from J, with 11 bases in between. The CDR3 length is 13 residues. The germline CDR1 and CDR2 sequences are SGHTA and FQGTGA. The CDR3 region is CASSTGTGNEQFF. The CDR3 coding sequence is TGTGCCAGCAGCACCGGGACCGGCAATGAGCAGTTCTTC.

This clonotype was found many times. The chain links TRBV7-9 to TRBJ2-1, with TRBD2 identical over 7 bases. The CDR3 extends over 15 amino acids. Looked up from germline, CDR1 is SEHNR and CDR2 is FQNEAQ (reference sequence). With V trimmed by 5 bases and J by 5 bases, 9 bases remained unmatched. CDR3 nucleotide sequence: TGTGCCAGCAGCCAAATAGCGGGCAACCACAATGAGCAGTTCTTC. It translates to CASSQIAGNHNEQFF.